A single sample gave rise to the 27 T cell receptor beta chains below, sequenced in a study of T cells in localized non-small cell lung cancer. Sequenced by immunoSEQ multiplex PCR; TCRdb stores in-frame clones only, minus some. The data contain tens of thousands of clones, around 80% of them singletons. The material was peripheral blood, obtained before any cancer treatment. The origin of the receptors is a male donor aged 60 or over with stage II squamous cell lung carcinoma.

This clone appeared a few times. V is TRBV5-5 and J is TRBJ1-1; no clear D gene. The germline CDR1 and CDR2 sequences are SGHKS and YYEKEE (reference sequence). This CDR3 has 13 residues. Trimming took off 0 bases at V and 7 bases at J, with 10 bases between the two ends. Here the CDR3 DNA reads TGTGCCAGCAGCTTGGATCCTACTAGTGAAGCTTTCTTT. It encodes CASSLDPTSEAFF.

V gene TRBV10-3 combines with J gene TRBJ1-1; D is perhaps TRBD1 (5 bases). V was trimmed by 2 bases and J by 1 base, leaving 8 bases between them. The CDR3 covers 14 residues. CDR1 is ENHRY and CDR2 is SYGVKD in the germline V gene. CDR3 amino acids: CAISERQSNTEAFF. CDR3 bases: TGTGCCATCAGTGAGCGACAGTCGAACACTGAAGCTTTCTTT.

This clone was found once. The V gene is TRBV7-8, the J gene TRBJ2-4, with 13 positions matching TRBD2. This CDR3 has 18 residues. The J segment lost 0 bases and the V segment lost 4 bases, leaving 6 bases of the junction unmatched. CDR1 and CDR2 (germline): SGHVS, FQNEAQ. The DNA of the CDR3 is TGTGCCAGCAGCTACGGACTAGCGGGGGCTCTAGCCAAAAACATTCAGTACTTC. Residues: CASSYGLAGALAKNIQYF.

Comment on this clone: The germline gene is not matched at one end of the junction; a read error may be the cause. For the CDR3, the DNA is TGCGCCAGCAGCCACTCAGGCGGACAGGAGTTC. Translated: CASSHSGGQEF. The J gene is TRBJ2-7, the V gene TRBV4-1; 7 nucleotides agree with TRBD1. The germline V gene encodes CDR1 MGHRA and CDR2 YSYEKL. This CDR3 contains 11 residues.

CDR3 bases: TGTGCCAGCAGCTTAGATTCAGTCAGGCCCCGGAACACTGAAGCTTTCTTT. The encoded protein is CASSLDSVRPRNTEAFF. The chain joins TRBV11-2 to TRBJ1-1, with D uncertain. The CDR3 totals 17 residues. The V gene lost 0 bases and the J gene lost 1 base, with 15 bases spanning the gap. Germline loops: CDR1 SGHAT, CDR2 FQNNGV.

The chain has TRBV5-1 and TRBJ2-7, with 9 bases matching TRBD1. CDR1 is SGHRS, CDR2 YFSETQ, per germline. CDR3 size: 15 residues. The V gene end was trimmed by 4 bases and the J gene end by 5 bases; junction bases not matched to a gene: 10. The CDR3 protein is CASSQSPGQGHEQYF. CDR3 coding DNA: TGCGCCAGCAGCCAGTCCCCGGGACAGGGCCACGAGCAGTACTTC.

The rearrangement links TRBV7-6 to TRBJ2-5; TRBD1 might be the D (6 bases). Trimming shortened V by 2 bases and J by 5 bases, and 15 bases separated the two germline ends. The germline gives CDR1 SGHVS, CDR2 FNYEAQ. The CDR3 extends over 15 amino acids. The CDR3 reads CASSLWLQGIETQYF. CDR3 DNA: TGTGCCAGCAGCTTATGGTTACAGGGAATCGAGACCCAGTACTTC.

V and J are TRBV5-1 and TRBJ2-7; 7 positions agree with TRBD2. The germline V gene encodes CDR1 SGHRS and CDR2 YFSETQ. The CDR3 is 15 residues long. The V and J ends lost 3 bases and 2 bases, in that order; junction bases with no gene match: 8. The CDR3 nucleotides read TGCGCCAGCAGCTCCGGACTAGTCTCGGCCTACGAGCAGTACTTC. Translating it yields CASSSGLVSAYEQYF.

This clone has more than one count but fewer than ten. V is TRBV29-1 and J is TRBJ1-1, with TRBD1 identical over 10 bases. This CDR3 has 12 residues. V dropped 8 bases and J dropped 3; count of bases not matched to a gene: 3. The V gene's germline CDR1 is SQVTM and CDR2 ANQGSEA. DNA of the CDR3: TGCAGCTCCGGACAGGGGGACACTGAAGCTTTCTTT. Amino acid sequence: CSSGQGDTEAFF.

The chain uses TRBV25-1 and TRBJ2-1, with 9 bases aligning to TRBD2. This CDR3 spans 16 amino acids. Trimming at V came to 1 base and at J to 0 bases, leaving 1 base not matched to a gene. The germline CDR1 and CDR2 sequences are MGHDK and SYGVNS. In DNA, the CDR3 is TGTGCCAGCAGTGAATTGACTAGCGGCTCCTACAATGAGCAGTTCTTC. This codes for CASSELTSGSYNEQFF.

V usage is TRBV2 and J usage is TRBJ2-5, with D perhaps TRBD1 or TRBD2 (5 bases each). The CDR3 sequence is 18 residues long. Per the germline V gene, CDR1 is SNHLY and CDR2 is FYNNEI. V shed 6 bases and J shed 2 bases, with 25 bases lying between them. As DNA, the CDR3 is TGTGCCAGCAGGGGACGGGGCAGCGGCCAAAATCGTCAAGAGACCCAGTACTTC. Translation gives CASRGRGSGQNRQETQYF.

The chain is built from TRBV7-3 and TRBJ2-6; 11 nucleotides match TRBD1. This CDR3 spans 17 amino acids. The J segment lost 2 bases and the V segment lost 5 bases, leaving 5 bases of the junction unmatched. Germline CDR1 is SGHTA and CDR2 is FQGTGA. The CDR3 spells CASSPRDRGTGANVLTF. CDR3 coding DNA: TGTGCCAGCAGCCCACGGGACAGGGGGACTGGGGCCAACGTCCTGACTTTC.

In DNA form, the CDR3 reads TGCGCCAGCAGCTTGGTCCTGGAAGAGACCCAGTACTTC. Translation gives CASSLVLEETQYF. This rearrangement joins TRBV5-1 to TRBJ2-5; D gene unclear. V lost 0 bases and J 3 bases, leaving 6 bases between the germline ends. This CDR3 contains 13 residues. In germline, CDR1 is SGHRS, CDR2 YFSETQ.

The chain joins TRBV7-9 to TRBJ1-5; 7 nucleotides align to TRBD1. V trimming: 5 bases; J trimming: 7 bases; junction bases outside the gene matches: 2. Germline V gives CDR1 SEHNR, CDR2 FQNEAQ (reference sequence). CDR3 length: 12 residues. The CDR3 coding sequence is TGTGCCAGCAGCCCAGGGGGGCAGCCCCAGCATTTT. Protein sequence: CASSPGGQPQHF. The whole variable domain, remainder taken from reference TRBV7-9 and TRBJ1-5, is DTGVSQNPRHKITKRGQNVTFRCDPISEHNRLYWYRQTLGQGPEFLTYFQNEAQLEKSRLLSDRFSAERPKGSFSTLEIQRTEQGDSAMYLCASSPGGQPQHFGDGTRLSIL.

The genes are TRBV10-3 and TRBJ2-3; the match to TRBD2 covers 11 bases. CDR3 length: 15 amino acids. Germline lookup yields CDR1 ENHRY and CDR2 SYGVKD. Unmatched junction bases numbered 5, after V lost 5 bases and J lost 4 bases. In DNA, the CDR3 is TGTGCCATCAGTTCACTAGCGGGAGCCCCAGATACGCAGTATTTT. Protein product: CAISSLAGAPDTQYF.

The DNA of the CDR3 is TGTGCCAGCAGTTCTCTCCGGGACAGCCTCAATCAGCCCCAGCATTTT. It translates to CASSSLRDSLNQPQHF. V is TRBV6-5 and J is TRBJ1-5; TRBD1 agrees at 7 bases. CDR3 length equals 16 residues. With V trimmed by 4 bases and J by 3 bases, 9 bases remained unmatched. From germline, CDR1 is MNHEY and CDR2 SVGAGI.

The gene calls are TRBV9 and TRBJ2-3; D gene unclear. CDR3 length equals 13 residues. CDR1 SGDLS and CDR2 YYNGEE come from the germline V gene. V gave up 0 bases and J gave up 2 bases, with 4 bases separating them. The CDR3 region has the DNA TGTGCCAGCAGCGTAGCCTACACAGATACGCAGTATTTT. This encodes CASSVAYTDTQYF.

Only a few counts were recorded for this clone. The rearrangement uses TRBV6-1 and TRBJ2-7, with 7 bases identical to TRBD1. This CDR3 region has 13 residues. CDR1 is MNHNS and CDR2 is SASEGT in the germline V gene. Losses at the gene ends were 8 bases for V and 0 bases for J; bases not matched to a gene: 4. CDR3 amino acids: CASLRDSSYEQYF. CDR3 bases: TGTGCCAGCCTCCGGGACAGCTCCTACGAGCAGTACTTC.

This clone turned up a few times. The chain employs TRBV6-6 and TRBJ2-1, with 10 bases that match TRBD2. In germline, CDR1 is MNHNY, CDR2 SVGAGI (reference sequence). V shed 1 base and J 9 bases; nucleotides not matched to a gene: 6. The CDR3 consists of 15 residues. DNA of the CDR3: TGTGCCAGCAGTTACTTGGCTAGCGGGAGTACTGAGCAGTTCTTC. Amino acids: CASSYLASGSTEQFF.

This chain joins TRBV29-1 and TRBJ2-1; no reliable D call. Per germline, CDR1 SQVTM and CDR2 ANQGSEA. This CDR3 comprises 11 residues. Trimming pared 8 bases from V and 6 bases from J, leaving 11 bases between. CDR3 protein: CSSTWGNEQFF. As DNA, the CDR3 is TGCAGCTCCACCTGGGGCAATGAGCAGTTCTTC.

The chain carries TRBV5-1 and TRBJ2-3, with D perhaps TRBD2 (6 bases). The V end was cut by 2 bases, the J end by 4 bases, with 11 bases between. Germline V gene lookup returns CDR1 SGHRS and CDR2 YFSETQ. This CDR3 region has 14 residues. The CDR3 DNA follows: TGCGCCAGCAGCTTAGGCGGGACCGCAGATACGCAGTATTTT. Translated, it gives CASSLGGTADTQYF.

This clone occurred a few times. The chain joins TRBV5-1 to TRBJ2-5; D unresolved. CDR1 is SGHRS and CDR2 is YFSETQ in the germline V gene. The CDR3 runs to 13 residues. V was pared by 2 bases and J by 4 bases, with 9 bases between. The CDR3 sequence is CASSLGDLETQYF. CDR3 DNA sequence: TGCGCCAGCAGCTTAGGTGACCTAGAGACCCAGTACTTC. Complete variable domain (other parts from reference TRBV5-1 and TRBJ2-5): KAGVTQTPRYLIKTRGQQVTLSCSPISGHRSVSWYQQTPGQGLQFLFEYFSETQRNKGNFPGRFSGRQFSNSRSEMNVSTLELGDSALYLCASSLGDLETQYFGPGTRLLVL.

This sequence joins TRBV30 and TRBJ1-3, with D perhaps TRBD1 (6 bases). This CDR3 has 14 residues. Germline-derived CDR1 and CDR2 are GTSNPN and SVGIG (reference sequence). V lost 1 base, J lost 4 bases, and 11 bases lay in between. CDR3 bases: TGTGCCTGGAGTGGCGGGGGGCAAGGAAACACCATATATTTT. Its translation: CAWSGGGQGNTIYF.

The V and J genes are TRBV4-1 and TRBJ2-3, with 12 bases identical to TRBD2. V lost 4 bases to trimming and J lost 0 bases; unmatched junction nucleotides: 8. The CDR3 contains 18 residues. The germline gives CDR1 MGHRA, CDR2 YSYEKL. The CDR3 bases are TGCGCCAGCAGCCCCTGGACTAGCGGGGCTGGGAGCACAGATACGCAGTATTTT. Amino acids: CASSPWTSGAGSTDTQYF.

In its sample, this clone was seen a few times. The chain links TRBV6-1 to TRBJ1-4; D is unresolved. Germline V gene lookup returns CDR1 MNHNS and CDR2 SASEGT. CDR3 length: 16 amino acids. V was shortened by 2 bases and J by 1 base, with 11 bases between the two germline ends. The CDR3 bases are TGTGCCAGCAGTGAACCACCCCCGGGAACTAATGAAAAACTGTTTTTT. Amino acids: CASSEPPPGTNEKLFF.

The CDR3: CASSPQGLASNEQFF. In DNA form, the CDR3 reads TGTGCCAGTAGTCCCCAGGGACTAGCTTCCAATGAGCAGTTCTTC. The chain links TRBV19 to TRBJ2-1, with TRBD2 matching 9 bases. Trimming cost V 5 bases and J 6 bases; bases outside gene matches: 8. Looked up from germline, CDR1 is LNHDA and CDR2 is SQIVND (reference sequence). This CDR3 is 15 amino acids long.

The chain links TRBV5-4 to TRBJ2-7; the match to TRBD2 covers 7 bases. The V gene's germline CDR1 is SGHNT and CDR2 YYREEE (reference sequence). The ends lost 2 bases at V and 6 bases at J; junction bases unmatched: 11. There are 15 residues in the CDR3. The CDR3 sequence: CASSFGLESSREQYF. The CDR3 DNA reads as TGTGCCAGCAGCTTTGGACTAGAAAGCTCCCGCGAGCAGTACTTC.